These 14 T cell receptor beta chains share one sample of origin, sequenced in a study of T cell repertoires in ileal Crohn's disease. The method was immunoSEQ multiplex PCR; TCRdb's version includes in-frame clones alone and lacks a portion of them. The sample carries fewer than 4,500 clones, under 85% recorded once. Documented time point: neoterminal ileum biopsy at postoperative endoscopy, about 6 months after surgery. The sequenced material came from ileal tissue. Every receptor here comes from an adult with Crohn's disease.

This chain connects TRBV18 to TRBJ1-5; 8 bases are a match to TRBD1. V lost 3 bases and J lost 5; bases outside the gene matches: 6. Germline CDR1 KGHSH, CDR2 LQKENI. This CDR3 has 15 amino acids. The CDR3 spells CASSPRQGNDQPQHF. CDR3 bases: TGTGCCAGCTCACCCCGACAGGGGAACGATCAGCCCCAGCATTTT.

In its sample, this clone was seen a few times. The rearrangement joins TRBV6-4 to TRBJ1-1, with no clear D. CDR3 size: 13 residues. The germline gives CDR1 MRHNA, CDR2 SNTAGT. V gave up 5 bases and J gave up 0 bases, with 7 bases separating them. This chain's CDR3 is CASSPGMNTEAFF. The DNA of the CDR3 is TGTGCCAGCAGTCCGGGAATGAACACTGAAGCTTTCTTT.

The chain links TRBV9 to TRBJ1-6; 10 nucleotides match TRBD1. This CDR3 has 15 residues. V lost 5 bases to trimming and J lost 5 bases; unmatched junction nucleotides: 4. Germline CDR1 is SGDLS and CDR2 is YYNGEE. This chain's CDR3 is CASSKGQGDNSPLHF. CDR3 DNA: TGTGCCAGCAGTAAAGGACAGGGGGATAATTCACCCCTCCACTTT.

This clone is termed large. The chain combines TRBV11-2 with TRBJ2-6; D ambiguous. The CDR3 runs to 14 residues. CDR1 and CDR2 from the germline V gene are SGHAT and FQNNGV. The germline V and J ends were trimmed by 2 bases and 0 bases, with 2 bases remaining between them. CDR3 bases: TGTGCCAGCAGCTTATACTCTGGGGCCAACGTCCTGACTTTC. Translated, it gives CASSLYSGANVLTF.

This chain links TRBV28 with TRBJ2-7; possibly TRBD1 for D (6 bases). V was trimmed by 7 bases and J by 3 bases, leaving 10 bases between them. The germline CDR1 and CDR2 sequences are MDHEN and SYDVKM. The CDR3 length is 12 residues. The CDR3 coding sequence is TGTGCCAGCACCGGACAGCGCTACGAGCAGTACTTC. Translation gives CASTGQRYEQYF.

This chain connects TRBV6-5 to TRBJ2-7, with 9 bases matching TRBD2. The CDR3 consists of 16 residues. Germline V gene sequence: CDR1 MNHEY, CDR2 SVGAGI. J lost 1 base, V lost 0 bases, and 4 bases had no gene match. The chain's CDR3 is CASSYSRGGGSYEQYF. The CDR3 DNA is TGTGCCAGCAGTTACTCTCGCGGGGGGGGGTCCTACGAGCAGTACTTC.

The chain couples TRBV18 to TRBJ1-1, with D perhaps TRBD1 (6 bases). Deletions cut 2 bases from V and 0 bases from J, with 10 bases between. Germline V lookup: CDR1 KGHSH, CDR2 LQKENI. The CDR3 extends over 15 amino acids. The CDR3 protein is CASSPGGGLNTEAFF. CDR3 coding DNA: TGTGCCAGCTCACCAGGGGGGGGCCTGAACACTGAAGCTTTCTTT.

The CDR3 reads CASSLLAGSTDTQYF. In nucleotides, the CDR3 is TGTGCCAGCAGCCTCCTAGCGGGTAGCACAGATACGCAGTATTTT. The rearrangement uses TRBV6-4 and TRBJ2-3; TRBD2 agrees at 8 bases. The CDR3 is made up of 15 amino acids. V lost 6 bases, J lost 0 bases, and 5 bases stayed unmatched. Per germline, CDR1 MRHNA and CDR2 SNTAGT.

For the CDR3, the DNA is TGTGCCAGCAGCTCGACAGTCTTCCTCAACTATGGCTACACCTTC. Its translation: CASSSTVFLNYGYTF. The J gene is TRBJ1-2, the V gene TRBV5-6; D may be TRBD1 (5 bases). CDR3 length equals 15 residues. CDR1 and CDR2 from the germline V gene are SGHDT and YYEEEE. The germline V and J ends were trimmed by 3 bases and 2 bases, with 14 bases remaining between them.

This clone was counted a few times. V and J are TRBV4-1 and TRBJ2-1; D remains unclear. V was pared by 2 bases and J by 7 bases, with 9 bases between. CDR3 length equals 13 residues. Germline-derived CDR1 and CDR2 are MGHRA and YSYEKL. This CDR3 reads CASSQLVRNEQFF. In nucleotides, the CDR3 is TGCGCCAGCAGCCAACTAGTGAGAAATGAGCAGTTCTTC.

The V and J genes are TRBV18 and TRBJ1-4; 12 positions agree with TRBD1. Germline V gene data show CDR1 as KGHSH and CDR2 as LQKENI. The V gene end was trimmed by 3 bases and the J gene end by 1 base; junction bases not matched to a gene: 9. The length of the CDR3 is 19 residues. DNA of the CDR3: TGTGCCAGCTCACCTCCATCCGGGACAGGGGGCGGAACTAATGAAAAACTGTTTTTT. Translation: CASSPPSGTGGGTNEKLFF. Full variable domain (outside the CDR3, taken from reference TRBV18 and TRBJ1-4): NAGVMQNPRHLVRRRGQEARLRCSPMKGHSHVYWYRQLPEEGLKFMVYLQKENIIDESGMPKERFSAEFPKEGPSILRIQQVVRGDSAAYFCASSPPSGTGGGTNEKLFFGSGTQLSVL.

The chain joins TRBV10-3 to TRBJ2-1, with 12 bases that match TRBD2. Trimming cost V 6 bases and J 4 bases; bases outside gene matches: 1. CDR3 length: 14 residues. CDR1 is ENHRY and CDR2 is SYGVKD in the germline V gene. This CDR3 is CAIRTSGGYNEQFF. The DNA for the CDR3 is TGTGCCATCAGGACTAGCGGGGGTTACAATGAGCAGTTCTTC.

This clone was recorded a few times. The chain joins TRBV10-1 to TRBJ2-5; 8 bases align to TRBD1. Trimming cost V 2 bases and J 5 bases; bases outside gene matches: 13. Germline assignment: CDR1 WNHNN and CDR2 SYGVQD (reference sequence). The CDR3 runs to 17 residues. CDR3 residues: CASSEQVGRGLYETQYF. In nucleotides, the CDR3 is TGCGCCAGCAGTGAGCAGGTGGGCAGGGGGCTCTACGAGACCCAGTACTTC.

This chain joins TRBV7-8 and TRBJ2-7, with TRBD1 matching over 9 bases. The CDR3 runs to 15 residues. With V trimmed by 2 bases and J by 3 bases, 5 bases remained unmatched. Germline V gene data show CDR1 as SGHVS and CDR2 as FQNEAQ. The CDR3 nucleotides read TGTGCCAGCAGCTTAACGGGACAGGGAAACTACGAGCAGTACTTC. It translates to CASSLTGQGNYEQYF.